This is a list of T cell receptor beta chains from one sample in a study of blood T cell repertoires in COVID-19. Assay: immunoSEQ multiplex PCR; the TCRdb copy retains only in-frame clones and omits some. The sample lists 250,000 or so clones, roughly 90% occurring once. Input material: peripheral blood. These receptors all come from a woman between 40 and 50 years old who had recovered from COVID-19. CDR3s include the opening cysteine and the closing phenylalanine or tryptophan. D genes are given only for firm matches. Expanded clones get a size class; other rows say once, few or many, or leave the size out.

j_call	v_call	clone_size	d_call	cdr3_nt	cdr3_aa
TRBJ2-1	TRBV6-5	.	.	TGTGCCAGCAGTCGGTTAGCTGGGGGGGAGCAGTTCTTC	CASSRLAGGEQFF
TRBJ2-7	TRBV4-1	.	TRBD1	TGCGCCAGCAGCCAAGTCCTAGGGACAGGGGACTACGAGCAGTACTTC	CASSQVLGTGDYEQYF
TRBJ2-5	TRBV25-1	.	.	TGTGCCAGCGAGGGCCCCGGGATAGAGACCCAGTACTTC	CASEGPGIETQYF
TRBJ2-1	TRBV10-3	.	TRBD1	TGTGCCATCAGTGAGGTAGGGGGCCCCAGCTACAATGAGCAGTTCTTC	CAISEVGGPSYNEQFF
TRBJ2-7	TRBV9	.	.	TGTGCCAGCAGCGTAGGAGCCTACTACGAGCAGTACTTC	CASSVGAYYEQYF
TRBJ1-1	TRBV9	once	.	TGTGCCAGCAGCGTAGCGACCTACGGGATGAACACTGAAGCTTTCTTT	CASSVATYGMNTEAFF
TRBJ1-1	TRBV28	.	TRBD1	TGTGCCAGCAGTTTTCCACAGGGGTTAGGGAACACTGAAGCTTTCTTT	CASSFPQGLGNTEAFF
TRBJ2-7	TRBV6-6	.	.	TGTGCCAGCAGTTACGGAGCGGTGGGGAGCTCCTACGAGCAGTACTTC	CASSYGAVGSSYEQYF
TRBJ1-5	TRBV15	.	.	TGTGCCACCAGCAGGGACTTTAATCAGCCCCAGCATTTT	CATSRDFNQPQHF
TRBJ1-5	TRBV2	few	.	TGTGCCAGCAGTGAAGGGGGGCCTCGGCAGCCCCAGCATTTT	CASSEGGPRQPQHF
TRBJ2-1	TRBV12-5	.	TRBD2	TGTGCTAGTGGTTTAGGTGCCCGGCTAGCGGGAGGAGGGTGGAGAAATGAGCAGTTCTTC	CASGLGARLAGGGWRNEQFF
TRBJ2-7	TRBV5-4	.	TRBD2	TGTGCCAGCAGCTTGACCGGACTAGCAGGATGGTCCTTC	CASSLTGLAGWSF
TRBJ1-2	TRBV6-6	.	TRBD1	TGTGCCAGCAGTTACGGGACAGGGGGCTATAACTATGGCTACACCTTC	CASSYGTGGYNYGYTF
TRBJ2-2	TRBV7-2	.	.	TGTGCCAGCAGCTTAGTGACTTCGGTAGTGGCGTCCGGGGAGCTGTTTTTT	CASSLVTSVVASGELFF
TRBJ1-6	TRBV28	.	.	TGTGCCAGCAGTTTTAGCCCAGATTCACCCCTCCACTTT	CASSFSPDSPLHF
TRBJ2-7	TRBV5-1	few	.	TGCGCCAGCAGCGGTCAGGGTTCTGGGCAGTACTTC	CASSGQGSGQYF
TRBJ1-5	TRBV7-2	.	TRBD1	TGTGCCAGCAGTCAGAGACAGGGTGATCAGCCCCAGCATTTT	CASSQRQGDQPQHF
TRBJ2-7	TRBV12-2	.	.	TGTGCAAGTACCCAGGCCATGCGGGGAAGCTCCTACGAGCAGTACTTC	CASTQAMRGSSYEQYF
TRBJ1-5	TRBV15	.	.	TGTGCCACCAGCAGAGATCGTGGCAGCAATCAGCCCCAGCATTTT	CATSRDRGSNQPQHF
TRBJ1-6	TRBV30	.	TRBD1	TGTGCCTGGGACAGGGGAACGGATTCACCCCTCCACTTT	CAWDRGTDSPLHF
TRBJ2-1	TRBV19	.	TRBD1	TGTGCCAGTAGTATTCTCAGGGGGCAGCAGTTCTTC	CASSILRGQQFF
TRBJ2-7	TRBV3-1/TRBV3-2	.	TRBD2	TGTGCCAGCAGCCAAGCGTTGCGGGAGCCCGACGAGCAGTACTTC	CASSQALREPDEQYF
TRBJ2-7	TRBV5-1	.	.	TGCGCCAGCAGCTTCCAAGGGGAGGCCTACGAGCAGTACTTC	CASSFQGEAYEQYF
TRBJ2-4	TRBV10-1	.	TRBD1	TGCGCCAGCAGCCGCGGACAGGGCAATGGTGAAAACATTCAGTACTTC	CASSRGQGNGENIQYF
TRBJ1-2	TRBV19	.	TRBD1	TGTGCCAGTAGTACGGGACAGGGGGGTAGCTATGGCTACACCTTC	CASSTGQGGSYGYTF
TRBJ1-2	TRBV29-1	.	TRBD1	TGCAGCGTGCAGGACAGGGAGAGATTCTATGGCTACACCTTC	CSVQDRERFYGYTF
TRBJ2-1	TRBV28	.	.	TGTGCCAGCAGTTTCGGTCTAGCCGGGTACAATGAGCAGTTCTTC	CASSFGLAGYNEQFF
TRBJ2-1	TRBV2	.	TRBD2	TGTGCCTTACCCGGGACTAGCGGGACTAATGAGCAGTTCTTC	CALPGTSGTNEQFF
TRBJ2-5	TRBV3-1/TRBV3-2	.	.	TGTGCCAGCAGCCAAGAGGGACTGCAAGAGACCCAGTACTTC	CASSQEGLQETQYF
TRBJ1-3	TRBV5-4	few	.	TGTGCCAGCAGCTTGGCCGGCTCTGGAAACACCATATATTTT	CASSLAGSGNTIYF
TRBJ2-5	TRBV5-8	.	TRBD1	TGTGCCAGCAGCCTGGACAGGGGCAGAGGGGAGACCCAGTACTTC	CASSLDRGRGETQYF
TRBJ2-5	TRBV6-1	.	.	TGTGCCAGCAGTGAGTCCAGGGGAGAGACCCAGTACTTC	CASSESRGETQYF
TRBJ1-1	TRBV28	.	.	TGTGCCAGCACCCTCTGGGAGGGAAGAGGAACTGAAGCTTTCTTT	CASTLWEGRGTEAFF
TRBJ2-7	TRBV5-1	.	TRBD1	TGCGCCAGCAGCTTGGAAACAGGGGCGGGCGAGCAGTACTTC	CASSLETGAGEQYF
TRBJ1-3	TRBV5-1	once	.	TGCGCCAGCAGTCTCACCCCGGGGGAGACGTTTTCCATATATTTT	CASSLTPGETFSIYF
TRBJ1-2	TRBV9	few	.	TGTGCCAGCAGCGCACCCTCAGGTAGGTCTAACTATGGCTACACCTTC	CASSAPSGRSNYGYTF
TRBJ2-5	TRBV12-5	.	.	TGTGCTAGTGGTTCACTGGAGACCCAGTACTTC	CASGSLETQYF
TRBJ1-6	TRBV9	.	.	TGTGCCAGCACTCCGGGGATGGGTAATTCACCCCTCCACTTT	CASTPGMGNSPLHF
TRBJ1-5	TRBV19	few	.	TGTGCCAGTAGTTATAGCAATCAGCCCCAGCATTTT	CASSYSNQPQHF
TRBJ1-1	TRBV6-1	.	.	TGTGCCAGCAGTGACCGGGGAGGGTACACTGAAGCTTTCTTT	CASSDRGGYTEAFF
TRBJ1-1	TRBV5-1	.	.	TGCGCCAGCAGCTACACAGCGGATGGCACTGAAGCTTTCTTT	CASSYTADGTEAFF
TRBJ1-2	TRBV7-2	.	.	TGTGCCAGCAGCTCAGGACAGCTCTATGGCTACACCTTC	CASSSGQLYGYTF
TRBJ2-2	TRBV19	.	TRBD2	TGTGCCAGTACTCCCCGCGGGGGTAGTTCCGGGGAGCTGTTTTTT	CASTPRGGSSGELFF
TRBJ1-4	TRBV11-2	.	.	TGTGCCAGCAGCCGCAGGAAGGGGGAAAAACTGTTTTTT	CASSRRKGEKLFF
TRBJ2-1	TRBV7-9	.	TRBD2	TGTGCCAGCAGCTTACTAGCGGGGCAATACAATGAGCAGTTCTTC	CASSLLAGQYNEQFF
TRBJ1-5	TRBV28	.	TRBD1	TGTGCCAGCAGTTCCACAACAGGGGCGTTCAATCAGCCCCAGCATTTT	CASSSTTGAFNQPQHF
TRBJ2-7	TRBV9	.	.	TGTGCCAGCAGCCCGGACGCGGGGGAGCAGTACTTC	CASSPDAGEQYF
TRBJ2-2	TRBV2	.	.	TGTGCCAGCAGTGAGCAGGCGGGGAACACCGGGGAGCTGTTTTTT	CASSEQAGNTGELFF
TRBJ2-3	TRBV3-1/TRBV3-2	.	.	TGTGCCAGCAGCCAAGATCTCCTAGGTGGGACAGATACGCAGTATTTT	CASSQDLLGGTDTQYF
TRBJ1-2	TRBV28	.	.	TGTGCCAGCAGTTCCGTCACAGGTCTCCCTGGGCCTCTCTATGGCTACACCTTC	CASSSVTGLPGPLYGYTF